This TCR beta chain was identified in a study of T cells in Graves' hyperthyroidism and ophthalmopathy. This clonotype was counted many times. TCR beta CDR3 regions were amplified from RNA transcripts. HTBI primers were the set used in a first-round RT-PCR of the TCR CDR3. One entry per CDR3 protein, called by TCRdb with MiXCR from the multiplex PCR reads. The sample comprises a few hundred thousand distinct CDR3 sequences, around 46% of which are singletons, and around 8% rests with the top ten. Investigators excluded patients with uncontrolled infection, other autoimmune disease, pregnancy or lactation. The receptor was isolated from a woman under 30 with Graves' hyperthyroidism. The source material was peripheral blood or thyroid tissue (not recorded which).

The CDR3 nucleotides are TGTGCCAGCAGTGAAGTTCAGTGGGACCAGCCCCAGCATTTT. The encoded protein is CASSEVQWDQPQHF. The rearrangement uses TRBV6-1 and TRBJ1-5; tentative D call: TRBD1 (5 bases). The CDR3 is made up of 14 amino acids. The germline V and J ends were trimmed by 1 base and 7 bases, with 11 bases remaining between them. Germline V gene sequence: CDR1 MNHNS, CDR2 SASEGT.